These T cell receptor beta chains were read from a single sample in a study of control samples from healthy donors and cancer patients. Sequencing used immunoSEQ multiplex PCR; TCRdb keeps in-frame clones, though not all of them. Of 150,000 to 200,000 clones listed, roughly 94% are singletons. The specimen was PBMCs. The receptors stem from a man aged 60-69 years with colorectal cancer. Each CDR3 is given with its conserved first and last residue. Fields, in order: V gene, clone size, J gene, D gene, CDR3 DNA, CDR3 protein. The D gene is left open where the match is weak. Only part of the rows carry a size: once, few, many, or a class if the clone is expanded.

v_gene: TRBV19
abundance: NA
j_gene: TRBJ1-6
d_gene: NA
CDR3nt: TGTGCCAGTAGTGGCGGGACCGGCAGCTCCTATAATTCACCCCTCCACTTT
CDR3aa: CASSGGTGSSYNSPLHF

v_gene: TRBV6-5
abundance: NA
j_gene: TRBJ1-5
d_gene: TRBD1
CDR3nt: TGTGCCAGCAGCTTAACAGGGGGCAATCAGCCCCAGCATTTT
CDR3aa: CASSLTGGNQPQHF

v_gene: TRBV9
abundance: NA
j_gene: TRBJ1-1
d_gene: TRBD1
CDR3nt: TGTGCCAGCAGCGTAAGGACAGGGGGAAACACTGAAGCTTTCTTT
CDR3aa: CASSVRTGGNTEAFF

v_gene: TRBV30
abundance: once
j_gene: TRBJ1-3
d_gene: NA
CDR3nt: TGTGCCTGGAATGGCGGGAGCTCTGGAAACACCATATATTTT
CDR3aa: CAWNGGSSGNTIYF

v_gene: TRBV19
abundance: NA
j_gene: TRBJ1-1
d_gene: TRBD1
CDR3nt: TGTGCCAGTAGTATAGTTTGGGGGACAGGTGAAGCTTTCTTT
CDR3aa: CASSIVWGTGEAFF

v_gene: TRBV21-1
abundance: NA
j_gene: TRBJ1-2
d_gene: NA
CDR3nt: TGTGCCAGCACCCCACTTACAGATAACTATGGCTACACCTTC
CDR3aa: CASTPLTDNYGYTF

v_gene: TRBV6-6
abundance: NA
j_gene: TRBJ2-7
d_gene: NA
CDR3nt: TGTGCCAGCAAAACGAGGGACCCCTACGAGCAGTACTTC
CDR3aa: CASKTRDPYEQYF

v_gene: TRBV7-2
abundance: NA
j_gene: TRBJ2-2
d_gene: NA
CDR3nt: TGTGCCAGCAGCTTAGTTGAGTCAGGGGTCGCCGGGGAGCTGTTTTTT
CDR3aa: CASSLVESGVAGELFF

v_gene: TRBV30
abundance: NA
j_gene: TRBJ1-6
d_gene: NA
CDR3nt: TGTGCCTGGAGTGTAGGTTCACCCCTCCACTTT
CDR3aa: CAWSVGSPLHF

v_gene: TRBV6-5
abundance: NA
j_gene: TRBJ1-2
d_gene: TRBD1
CDR3nt: TGTGCCAGCAGTCGGCAGGGGGTCGGAGGCTACACCTTC
CDR3aa: CASSRQGVGGYTF

v_gene: TRBV29-1
abundance: NA
j_gene: TRBJ1-2
d_gene: NA
CDR3nt: TGCAGCGTTGATATCCTATCCCCAGGGGATGGCTACACCTTC
CDR3aa: CSVDILSPGDGYTF

v_gene: TRBV5-3
abundance: NA
j_gene: TRBJ1-5
d_gene: NA
CDR3nt: TGTGCCAGAAGATCTGGACGCAGCAATCAGCCCCAGCATTTT
CDR3aa: CARRSGRSNQPQHF

v_gene: TRBV11-3
abundance: NA
j_gene: TRBJ2-5
d_gene: TRBD2
CDR3nt: TGTGCCAGCAGCCCTCTAGCGGGGGTCCAAGAGACCCAGTACTTC
CDR3aa: CASSPLAGVQETQYF

v_gene: TRBV2
abundance: NA
j_gene: TRBJ1-3
d_gene: NA
CDR3nt: TGTGCCAGCTCAGGAGGGCCCGTAAGCTCTGGAAACACCATATATTTT
CDR3aa: CASSGGPVSSGNTIYF

v_gene: TRBV12-3/TRBV12-4
abundance: NA
j_gene: TRBJ2-7
d_gene: NA
CDR3nt: TGTGCCAGCAGCCTCAGACACGAGCAGTACTTC
CDR3aa: CASSLRHEQYF

v_gene: TRBV13
abundance: NA
j_gene: TRBJ2-5
d_gene: NA
CDR3nt: TGTGCCAGCAGCATCGCCGGGACCCAAGAGACCCAGTACTTC
CDR3aa: CASSIAGTQETQYF

v_gene: TRBV25-1
abundance: NA
j_gene: TRBJ1-6
d_gene: TRBD1
CDR3nt: TGTGCCAGCAGTCGACCGGGACAGGGAGGCGATTCACCCCTCCACTTT
CDR3aa: CASSRPGQGGDSPLHF

v_gene: TRBV18
abundance: NA
j_gene: TRBJ2-7
d_gene: NA
CDR3nt: TGTGCCAGCTCACCACCACAGGGCTACGAGCAGTACTTC
CDR3aa: CASSPPQGYEQYF